This T cell receptor beta chain was captured in a study of T cells in Graves' hyperthyroidism and ophthalmopathy. Findings and caveats of the study: The model made its ophthalmopathy prediction, and onset followed a median about 6 months later. Stable hyperthyroidism and ophthalmopathy were separated using 13 V-J signatures. Clonotypes that were expanded in thyroid above 0.001 mostly appeared in blood too.

The germline CDR1 and CDR2 sequences are LNHDA and SQIVND (reference sequence). V lost 1 base, J lost 5 bases, and 5 bases stayed unmatched. This CDR3 has 17 amino acids. In this sample, this clonotype turned up many times. The antigen remains undetermined. What was amplified from RNA transcripts were TCR beta CDR3 regions. With the HTBI primer set, the TCR CDR3 went through a first round of RT-PCR. TCRdb reprocessed the multiplex PCR reads with MiXCR, giving one entry per CDR3 protein. The data hold 500,000 to 650,000 distinct CDR3 sequences, with 17% observed a single time. Source material: blood. This sequence joins TRBV19 and TRBJ2-1, with 13 bases identical to TRBD2. This TCR came from a young woman with Graves' ophthalmopathy. The DNA of the CDR3 is TGTGCCAGTAGTATAGCCCGACTAGCGGGAGGAAACAATGAGCAGTTCTTC. The encoded protein is CASSIARLAGGNNEQFF.